The 23 T cell receptor beta chains presented below share a single source sample, sequenced in a study of blood T cell repertoires in COVID-19 (TCRdb year 2020). Library generation was performed with the immunoSEQ multiplex PCR assay. TCRdb limited this immuneACCESS table to in-frame rearrangements with V and J called. A share of clones is missing; checked studies link under half to unresolved V genes, and the rest is unexplained. The sample table holds roughly 150,000 clones, of which about four fifths were seen once. Roughly 2% of the sample rests with the top ten. The sequencing input was peripheral blood. All receptors derive from a woman older than 75 with acute or convalescent COVID-19.

The rearrangement links TRBV5-4 to TRBJ1-1; maybe TRBD1 (5 bases). The V gene lost 4 bases and the J gene lost 0 bases, with 16 bases spanning the gap. The CDR3 contains 16 residues. Germline CDR1 and CDR2: SGHNT and YYREEE (reference sequence). The CDR3 nucleotides read TGTGCCAGCAGCACCGACAGTAGCAACATGAACACTGAAGCTTTCTTT. This encodes CASSTDSSNMNTEAFF.

The chain employs TRBV2 and TRBJ1-1; 7 positions match TRBD1. From germline, CDR1 is SNHLY and CDR2 FYNNEI. Unmatched junction bases numbered 12, after V lost 5 bases and J lost 3 bases. The CDR3 length is 16 residues. The CDR3 is CASSRDRGWSDTEAFF. The CDR3 nucleotides are TGTGCCAGCAGTAGGGACAGAGGCTGGAGTGACACTGAAGCTTTCTTT.

CDR3 sequence (DNA): TGTGCCAGCTCACCAACGGGACAGCGCAAAAATTCACCCCTCCACTTT. Amino acid sequence: CASSPTGQRKNSPLHF. J is TRBJ1-6 and V is TRBV18; 7 bases match TRBD1. The CDR3 has 16 residues. Germline V CDR1 and CDR2: KGHSH, LQKENI. The V gene end was trimmed by 2 bases and the J gene end by 7 bases; junction bases not matched to a gene: 8.

This clone has only a few counts. This chain uses TRBV11-2 with TRBJ2-7; 10 nucleotides align to TRBD2. V was pared by 5 bases and J by 6 bases, with 4 bases of the junction left unmatched. CDR1 and CDR2 (germline): SGHAT, FQNNGV. This CDR3 region has 13 residues. The CDR3 DNA reads TGTGCCAGCAGCCAGGGACTAGCGCGCGAGCAGTACTTC. This codes for CASSQGLAREQYF.

This clone was detected only a few times. The chain is built from TRBV5-1 and TRBJ1-4; 11 positions agree with TRBD1. The CDR3 has 14 amino acids. CDR1 SGHRS and CDR2 YFSETQ come from the germline V gene. V dropped 7 bases and J dropped 4; count of bases not matched to a gene: 3. The CDR3 loop is CASGQGANNEKLFF. CDR3 nucleotides: TGCGCCAGCGGACAGGGGGCGAATAATGAAAAACTGTTTTTT.

For the CDR3, the DNA is TGTGCCAGCAGTCCTGGGACAGGGCGGGTTGGCTATGGCTACACCTTC. This translates into CASSPGTGRVGYGYTF. This chain links TRBV28 with TRBJ1-2; 9 nucleotides agree with TRBD1. V lost 5 bases to trimming and J lost 4 bases; unmatched junction nucleotides: 11. Germline values: CDR1 MDHEN, CDR2 SYDVKM. The CDR3 spans 16 residues.

This clone appeared a single time. V gene TRBV5-8 combines with J gene TRBJ1-3, with D perhaps TRBD1 (5 bases). V lost 4 bases and J lost 0, with 11 bases in between. The CDR3 is 15 residues long. Germline V gene sequence: CDR1 SGHTS, CDR2 YDEGEE. CDR3 loop: CASSRTGFSGNTIYF. CDR3 DNA sequence: TGTGCCAGCAGCAGAACAGGATTCTCTGGAAACACCATATATTTT. Looking up the rest from reference TRBV5-8 and TRBJ1-3 gives the full variable domain: EAGVTQSPTHLIKTRGQQATLRCSPISGHTSVYWYQQALGLGLQFLLWYDEGEERNRGNFPPRFSGRQFPNYSSELNVNALELEDSALYLCASSRTGFSGNTIYFGEGSWLTVV.

This sequence joins TRBV27 and TRBJ2-2; 7 nucleotides agree with TRBD1. V gave up 5 bases and J gave up 6 bases; unmatched junction bases: 6. Germline CDR1 and CDR2: MNHEY and SMNVEV (reference sequence). The CDR3 runs 14 residues. The CDR3 DNA sequence: TGTGCCAGCAGTCGACAGGGAACCGCCGGGGAGCTGTTTTTT. It specifies CASSRQGTAGELFF.

V usage is TRBV30 and J usage is TRBJ1-2, with D possibly being TRBD1 (6 bases). Trimming took 0 bases from V and 8 from J, leaving 10 bases between them. Germline V CDR1 and CDR2: GTSNPN, SVGIG (reference sequence). CDR3 length: 12 residues. In DNA, the CDR3 is TGTGCCTGGAGTGTAAACAGGGACGGCTACACCTTC. Translating it yields CAWSVNRDGYTF.

This clone was found once. This chain uses TRBV3-1 (or the pseudogene TRBV3-2) with TRBJ1-2; D may be TRBD1 (6 bases). Germline V gene sequence: CDR1 LGHDT, CDR2 YNNKEL (reference sequence). The CDR3 is 14 amino acids. Trimming removed 8 bases from V and 5 bases from J, with 18 bases in between. The CDR3 DNA follows: TGTGCCAGCTCTACCGGGACAACCTCTTATGGCTACACCTTC. It codes for CASSTGTTSYGYTF.

This clone was counted between two and nine times. The CDR3 loop is CASYRAGVGEQFF. The CDR3, as DNA: TGTGCCAGTTATAGGGCGGGGGTAGGAGAGCAGTTCTTC. V gene TRBV6-5 combines with J gene TRBJ2-1; 7 nucleotides align to TRBD2. The CDR3 extends over 13 amino acids. Trimming removed 9 bases from V and 10 bases from J; junction bases left unmatched: 12. Germline V gene sequence: CDR1 MNHEY, CDR2 SVGAGI.

V and J are TRBV28 and TRBJ1-2, with 7 bases matching TRBD1. This CDR3 has 13 residues. The V segment lost 6 bases and the J segment 7 bases; nucleotides outside the gene matches: 8. The germline gives CDR1 MDHEN, CDR2 SYDVKM. CDR3 DNA: TGTGCCAGCAGGGTAACAGGGGATGGTGGCTACACCTTC. Amino acids: CASRVTGDGGYTF.

This sequence joins TRBV7-9 and TRBJ2-7; TRBD2 might be the D (7 bases). V gave up 2 bases and J gave up 7 bases, with 12 bases separating them. The CDR3 sequence is 13 residues long. The germline V gene has CDR1 SEHNR and CDR2 FQNEAQ (reference sequence). In DNA form, the CDR3 reads TGTGCCAGCAGCTTACGGGGGGCGGAAGAGCAGTACTTC. Amino acid sequence: CASSLRGAEEQYF. Drawing the rest from reference TRBV7-9 and TRBJ2-7, the complete variable domain is DTGVSQNPRHKITKRGQNVTFRCDPISEHNRLYWYRQTLGQGPEFLTYFQNEAQLEKSRLLSDRFSAERPKGSFSTLEIQRTEQGDSAMYLCASSLRGAEEQYFGPGTRLTVT.

V usage is TRBV30 and J usage is TRBJ2-3, with no clear D. Trimming took 1 base from V and 14 from J, leaving 16 bases between them. Germline V gene sequence: CDR1 GTSNPN, CDR2 SVGIG (reference sequence). The length of the CDR3 is 12 residues. The CDR3 DNA reads as TGTGCCTGGAGTGCCTTCACGAGTGGGCGGTATTTT. Its translation is CAWSAFTSGRYF.

The rearrangement links TRBV6-2 or TRBV6-3 to TRBJ1-1, with D possibly TRBD1 on 6 matching bases. V was shortened by 6 bases and J by 1 base, with 9 bases between the two germline ends. The CDR3 loop spans 13 amino acids. Per the germline V gene, CDR1 is MNHEY and CDR2 is SVGEGT. The DNA of the CDR3 is TGTGCCAGCAGCAAGACAGGGAACACTGAAGCTTTCTTT. Translation: CASSKTGNTEAFF.

This sequence joins TRBV24-1 and TRBJ2-1; the D gene is possibly TRBD1 (6 bases). The CDR3 length is 13 residues. Per the germline V gene, CDR1 is KGHDR and CDR2 is SFDVKD. V lost 3 bases and J lost 8, with 10 bases in between. CDR3 sequence reads: CATSDAGVDEQFF. The DNA of the CDR3 is TGTGCCACCAGTGATGCAGGGGTCGATGAGCAGTTCTTC.

V is TRBV6-1 and J is TRBJ1-4, with D possibly matching TRBD1 (5 bases). V was clipped by 2 bases and J by 5 bases, with 15 bases between them. This CDR3 is 16 amino acids long. Germline assignment: CDR1 MNHNS and CDR2 SASEGT. The CDR3 sequence is CASSEPGVFKNEKLFF. Written as DNA, the CDR3 is TGTGCCAGCAGTGAACCGGGGGTATTTAAGAATGAAAAACTGTTTTTT.

The chain carries TRBV5-1 and TRBJ1-4; 8 bases map to TRBD1. Germline loops: CDR1 SGHRS, CDR2 YFSETQ. V shed 4 bases and J 8 bases; nucleotides not matched to a gene: 7. This CDR3 contains 14 residues. This CDR3 reads CASSPGQVGEKLFF. DNA for the CDR3: TGCGCCAGCAGCCCGGGACAGGTGGGAGAAAAACTGTTTTTT. The full variable domain, rest sourced from reference TRBV5-1 and TRBJ1-4, is KAGVTQTPRYLIKTRGQQVTLSCSPISGHRSVSWYQQTPGQGLQFLFEYFSETQRNKGNFPGRFSGRQFSNSRSEMNVSTLELGDSALYLCASSPGQVGEKLFFGSGTQLSVL.

V and J are TRBV28 and TRBJ2-5; 9 nucleotides match TRBD2. J was trimmed by 5 bases and V by 6 bases; bases with no gene match: 4. Germline CDR1 is MDHEN and CDR2 is SYDVKM. The CDR3 spans 13 residues. The CDR3 nucleotides read TGTGCCAGCAGATTCGCGGGGGGGGAGACCCAGTACTTC. Its translation: CASRFAGGETQYF.

The chain is built from TRBV2 and TRBJ2-1; D tentatively reads TRBD1 or TRBD2 (5 bases each). CDR1 and CDR2 (germline): SNHLY, FYNNEI. CDR3 length: 13 amino acids. V was clipped by 6 bases and J by 6 bases, with 12 bases between them. The CDR3 DNA is TGTGCCAGCAGCGAACTAGGGGCCAATGAGCAGTTCTTC. It codes for CASSELGANEQFF.

The rearrangement uses TRBV27 and TRBJ1-5; the D gene is possibly TRBD1 (6 bases). The CDR3 has 18 amino acids. Germline CDR1 is MNHEY and CDR2 is SMNVEV (reference sequence). Deletions cut 5 bases from V and 6 bases from J, with 26 bases between. The CDR3 spells CASSLTYSKGGLGQPQHF. In DNA form, the CDR3 reads TGTGCCAGCAGTCTAACATACTCAAAAGGGGGATTGGGTCAGCCCCAGCATTTT.

This rearrangement joins TRBV4-1 to TRBJ1-2, with a weak D call TRBD1 (6 bases). Germline V gives CDR1 MGHRA, CDR2 YSYEKL. The CDR3 totals 13 residues. Between the trimmed V and J ends, which lost 1 base and 8 bases, there was a span of 11 bases. The CDR3 protein is CASSQVGAMGYTF. CDR3 nucleotide sequence: TGCGCCAGCAGCCAAGTGGGGGCAATGGGCTACACCTTC.

V usage is TRBV28 and J usage is TRBJ2-3; D uncertain. Trimming left V 5 bases short and J 4 bases short, with 13 bases between. This CDR3 contains 14 residues. The germline V gene has CDR1 MDHEN and CDR2 SYDVKM. The CDR3 is CASSRSLGADTQYF. The CDR3 DNA reads as TGTGCCAGCAGTCGATCTCTAGGTGCAGATACGCAGTATTTT.